The table lists the clone carrying this TCR beta chain with a few counts. The antigen remains undetermined. Hyperthyroidism of Graves' type that showed no ophthalmopathy progression within 18 months was stable. The hyperthyroidism patients had all been newly diagnosed, and their disease duration was under 2 months. Their ages ranged from 18 to 65 years. The data belong to a study of T cells in Graves' hyperthyroidism and ophthalmopathy. Amplification of TCR beta CDR3 regions was performed using RNA transcripts as template. The TCR CDR3 first-round RT-PCR relied on the HTBI primer set. TCRdb processed the multiplex PCR reads anew with MiXCR; each CDR3 protein has one entry. This sample yields 650,000 to 750,000 distinct CDR3 sequences, of which 14% are seen a single time; roughly a tenth belongs to the top ten. Findings of the study overall: Most expanded thyroid clonotypes above 0.001 recurred in blood. Onset of ophthalmopathy came a median approximately 6.9 months after the model predicted it.

The CDR3 contains 14 residues. V lost 5 bases, J lost 2 bases, and 5 bases stayed unmatched. The V gene's germline CDR1 is MNHEY and CDR2 SMNVEV (reference sequence). The origin of this receptor is a woman under 30 with Graves' hyperthyroidism. Sequenced sample: blood. The rearrangement joins TRBV27 to TRBJ2-7; TRBD1 matches at 8 bases. As DNA, the CDR3 is TGTGCCAGCAGTGTGACAGGGGCCACCTACGAGCAGTACTTC. Translation gives CASSVTGATYEQYF.